This note documents a single T cell receptor beta chain sequence. As yet, its antigen is unknown. These data are taken from a study of PD-1 blockade in classical Hodgkin lymphoma. The study, taken as a whole, reports: It was among complete responders that baseline diversity resembled that of newly diagnosed patients. The CD4+ diversity rise by C4D1 was clearest in complete responders. Causes of the repertoire differences remain undefined, possibly disease activity or prior therapy.

V was clipped by 1 base and J by 5 bases, with 12 bases between them. The CDR3 has 14 residues. The germline V gene encodes CDR1 GTSNPN and CDR2 SVGIG (reference sequence). Autologous stem cell transplantation was followed by relapse in every patient, and brentuximab vedotin exposure varied. Best responses fell into complete response, partial response or progressive disease. Clones were sequenced by immunoSEQ multiplex PCR, and TCRdb holds only the in-frame ones, with some missing. The sample records 25,000 to 35,000 clones, roughly 80% being singletons. The chain has TRBV30 and TRBJ1-5, with D possibly being TRBD1 (5 bases). This TCR was sampled from a human donor with classical Hodgkin lymphoma. This material consisted of peripheral blood mononuclear cells (PBMCs), taken before the second cycle of nivolumab. The CDR3 sequence: CAWSDKGRDQPQHF. In DNA form, the CDR3 reads TGTGCCTGGAGTGATAAGGGCAGGGATCAGCCCCAGCATTTT.